In this sample, the clone carrying this TCR beta chain turned up once. The ends lost 0 bases at V and 2 bases at J; junction bases unmatched: 5. CDR3 length: 15 residues. Per germline, CDR1 SGDLS and CDR2 YYNGEE. The data were obtained in a study of blood T cell repertoires in COVID-19. About the study: Samples representing acute and convalescent COVID-19 were sourced from the United States, Italy and Spain.

Generated by immunoSEQ multiplex PCR, the TCRdb table keeps only in-frame clones and is missing some. The repertoire holds tens of thousands of clones, with around 89% as singletons. Material: peripheral blood. The chain combines TRBV9 with TRBJ2-7; TRBD1 matches at 7 bases. The TCR comes from a human donor with active COVID-19. The donor label of this sample is uncertain. The CDR3 is CASSVDPTGTYEQYF. For the CDR3, the DNA is TGTGCCAGCAGCGTAGACCCGACAGGGACCTACGAGCAGTACTTC.